This T cell receptor beta chain was sequenced during a study of shared clonotypes between healthy human individuals. Regarding the study as a whole: A limitation of the genetic and exposure-history diversity represented arose from few donors.

It was across several immunoSEQ plates that each subset's genomic DNA was evenly split. The data were produced by immunoSEQ multiplex PCR, yet TCRdb's version contains in-frame clones alone and is incomplete. The sample holds some 2,000,000 clones; roughly 94% are singletons and the top ten take 0.13%. V lost 7 bases to trimming and J lost 7 bases; unmatched junction nucleotides: 9. This CDR3 contains 15 residues. CDR1 is MNHEY, CDR2 SMNVEV, per germline (reference sequence). To note about this clone: The target antigen is unknown.

The sequencing sample was made of naive CD4+ T cells sorted from blood. Indicated subset: CD45RA+ positively selected. This clonotype originated in a man between 18 and 29 years old in good health. J is TRBJ2-2 and V is TRBV27, with TRBD2 identical over 10 bases. This CDR3 reads CASNKREGLYGELFF. The CDR3 DNA sequence: TGTGCCAGCAATAAGCGGGAGGGCCTCTACGGGGAGCTGTTTTTT.